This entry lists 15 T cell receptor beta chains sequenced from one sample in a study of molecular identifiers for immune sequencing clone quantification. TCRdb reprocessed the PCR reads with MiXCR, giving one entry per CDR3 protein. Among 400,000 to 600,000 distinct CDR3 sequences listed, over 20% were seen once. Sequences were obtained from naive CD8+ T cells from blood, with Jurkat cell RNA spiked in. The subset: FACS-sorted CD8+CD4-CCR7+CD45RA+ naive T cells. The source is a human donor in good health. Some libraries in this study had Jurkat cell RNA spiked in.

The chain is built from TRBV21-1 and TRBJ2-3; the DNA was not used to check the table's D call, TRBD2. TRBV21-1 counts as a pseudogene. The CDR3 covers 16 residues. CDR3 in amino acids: CASSNVLAGLTDTQYF. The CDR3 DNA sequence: TGTGCCAGCAGCAACGTCCTAGCGGGACTCACAGATACGCAGTATTTT.

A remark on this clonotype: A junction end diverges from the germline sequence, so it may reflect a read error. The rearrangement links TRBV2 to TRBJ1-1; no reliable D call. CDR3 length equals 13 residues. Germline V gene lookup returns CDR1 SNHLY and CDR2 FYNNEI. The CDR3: CASSVSLGTETFF. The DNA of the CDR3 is TGTGCCAGCAGTGTAAGTCTCGGCACTGAAACTTTCTTT.

CDR3 loop: CASSPGQGATTYF. CDR3 nucleotides: TGTGCCAGCAGCCCGGGACAGGGGGCCACGACTTACTTC. The V and J genes are TRBV6-5 and TRBJ2-7, with 12 bases identical to TRBD1. Germline CDR1 reads MNHEY; CDR2 reads SVGAGI. V gave up 6 bases and J gave up 13 bases; unmatched junction bases: 10. This CDR3 is 13 amino acids long.

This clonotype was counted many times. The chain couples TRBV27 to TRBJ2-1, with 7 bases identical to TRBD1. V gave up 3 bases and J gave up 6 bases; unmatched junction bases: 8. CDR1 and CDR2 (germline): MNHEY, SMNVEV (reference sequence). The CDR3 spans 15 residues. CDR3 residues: CASSLFAGGPNEQFF. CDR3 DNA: TGTGCCAGCAGTTTGTTTGCAGGGGGACCCAATGAGCAGTTCTTC.

The DNA for the CDR3 is TGTGCCATCAGTGAGGCGAGACAGGGGGCGAACACCGGGGAGCTGTTTTTT. Residues: CAISEARQGANTGELFF. V gene TRBV10-3 combines with J gene TRBJ2-2; 9 bases align to TRBD1. Germline V gene lookup returns CDR1 ENHRY and CDR2 SYGVKD. V lost 2 bases and J lost 0; bases outside the gene matches: 4. The CDR3 contains 17 residues.

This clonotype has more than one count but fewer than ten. CDR3 in amino acids: CASSNGGLGANVLTF. As DNA, the CDR3 is TGTGCCAGCAGCAACGGGGGGCTTGGGGCCAACGTCCTGACTTTC. The V and J genes are TRBV9 and TRBJ2-6; D may be TRBD2 (7 bases). The V gene lost 4 bases and the J gene lost 3 bases, with 11 bases spanning the gap. Germline-derived CDR1 and CDR2 are SGDLS and YYNGEE. The CDR3 runs 15 residues.

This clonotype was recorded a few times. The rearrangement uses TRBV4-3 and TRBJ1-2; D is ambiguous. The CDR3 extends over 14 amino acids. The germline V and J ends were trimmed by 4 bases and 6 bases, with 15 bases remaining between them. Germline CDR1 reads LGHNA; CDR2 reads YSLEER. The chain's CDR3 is CASSPLLRIDGYTF. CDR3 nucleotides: TGCGCCAGCAGCCCGTTGCTCAGAATTGATGGCTACACCTTC.

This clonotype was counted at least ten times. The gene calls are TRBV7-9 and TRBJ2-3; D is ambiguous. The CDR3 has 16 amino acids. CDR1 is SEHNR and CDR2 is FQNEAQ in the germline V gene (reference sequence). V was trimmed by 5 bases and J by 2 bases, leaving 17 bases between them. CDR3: CASSLLAAASTDTQYF. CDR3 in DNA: TGTGCCAGCAGCCTTTTGGCCGCGGCCTCCACAGATACGCAGTATTTT.

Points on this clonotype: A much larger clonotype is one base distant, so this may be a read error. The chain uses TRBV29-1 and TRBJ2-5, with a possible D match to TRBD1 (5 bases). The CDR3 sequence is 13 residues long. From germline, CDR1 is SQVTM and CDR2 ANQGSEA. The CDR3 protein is CSVERTYQETQHF. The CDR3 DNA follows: TGCAGCGTTGAAAGGACATACCAAGAGACCCAGCACTTC. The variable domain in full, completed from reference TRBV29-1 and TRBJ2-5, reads SAVISQKPSRDICQRGTSLTIQCQVDSQVTMMFWYRQQPGQSLTLIATANQGSEATYESGFVIDKFPISRPNLTFSTLTVSNMSPEDSSIYLCSVERTYQETQHFGPGTRLLVL.

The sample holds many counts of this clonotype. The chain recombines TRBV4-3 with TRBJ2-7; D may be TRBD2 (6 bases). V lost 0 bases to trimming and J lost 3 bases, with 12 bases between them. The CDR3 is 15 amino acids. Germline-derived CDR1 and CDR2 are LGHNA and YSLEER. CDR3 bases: TGCGCCAGCAGCCAAGAGCCCGGGAGAGTCTACGAGCAGTACTTC. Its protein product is CASSQEPGRVYEQYF.

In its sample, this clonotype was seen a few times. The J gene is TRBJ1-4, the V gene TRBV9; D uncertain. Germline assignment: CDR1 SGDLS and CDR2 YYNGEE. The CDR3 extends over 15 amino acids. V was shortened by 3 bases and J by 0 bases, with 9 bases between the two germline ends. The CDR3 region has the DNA TGTGCCAGCAGCGCGAAAACAGCAACTAATGAAAAACTGTTTTTT. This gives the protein CASSAKTATNEKLFF. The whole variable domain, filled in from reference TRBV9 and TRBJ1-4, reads DSGVTQTPKHLITATGQRVTLRCSPRSGDLSVYWYQQSLDQGLQFLIQYYNGEERAKGNILERFSAQQFPDLHSELNLSSLELGDSALYFCASSAKTATNEKLFFGSGTQLSVL.

CDR3 in amino acids: CASSEKGPLGQKYGYTF. CDR3 nucleotides: TGTGCCAGCAGCGAAAAGGGTCCCCTGGGACAGAAATATGGCTACACCTTC. The chain couples TRBV21-1 to TRBJ1-2; the D call TRBD1 from the table was never checked on the DNA. TRBV21-1 corresponds to a pseudogene. The CDR3 is 17 residues long.

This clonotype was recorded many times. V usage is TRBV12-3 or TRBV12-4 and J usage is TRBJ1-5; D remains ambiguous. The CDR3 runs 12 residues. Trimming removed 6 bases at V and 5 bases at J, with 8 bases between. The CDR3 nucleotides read TGTGCCAGCAGGCCTAGAGATCAGCCCCAGCATTTT. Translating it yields CASRPRDQPQHF.

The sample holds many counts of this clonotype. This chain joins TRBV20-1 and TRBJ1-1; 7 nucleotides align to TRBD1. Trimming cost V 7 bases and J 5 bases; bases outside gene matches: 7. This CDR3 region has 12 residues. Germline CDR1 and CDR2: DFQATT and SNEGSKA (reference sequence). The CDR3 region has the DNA TGCAGTGACGCGGACAGGTCGACTGAAGCTTTCTTT. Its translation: CSDADRSTEAFF.

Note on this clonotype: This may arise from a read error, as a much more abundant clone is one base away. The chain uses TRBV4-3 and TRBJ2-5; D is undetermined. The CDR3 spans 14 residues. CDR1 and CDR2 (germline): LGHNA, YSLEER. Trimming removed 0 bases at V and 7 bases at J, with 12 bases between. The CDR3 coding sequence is TGCGCCAGCAGCCAAGACAGGTTCTTAGGGACCCAGTACTTC. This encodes CASSQDRFLGTQYF.